This entry is about one T cell receptor (beta chain). In the authors' methods: Amplification of reference gene primers was used by the study to estimate nucleated cell counts. The repertoire was sequenced with immunoSEQ multiplex PCR; TCRdb's copy has only in-frame clones and lacks some. That table gives V, J and clone size, and the DNA gave D and trimming. The sample shows around 300,000 clones, 90% of them seen only once. The entry originates in a study of blood T cell repertoires in COVID-19. Deletions cut 5 bases from V and 4 bases from J, with 11 bases between. Germline V gene data show CDR1 as SGHVS and CDR2 as FQNEAQ. The CDR3 has 14 amino acids.

The J gene is TRBJ1-4, the V gene TRBV7-8; D perhaps matches TRBD1 (6 bases). The clonotype comes from a young woman with COVID-19, enrolled during active disease. Input material: peripheral blood. The chain's CDR3 is CASSIRDINEKLFF. The DNA of the CDR3 is TGTGCCAGCAGCATTCGGGACATTAATGAAAAACTGTTTTTT.